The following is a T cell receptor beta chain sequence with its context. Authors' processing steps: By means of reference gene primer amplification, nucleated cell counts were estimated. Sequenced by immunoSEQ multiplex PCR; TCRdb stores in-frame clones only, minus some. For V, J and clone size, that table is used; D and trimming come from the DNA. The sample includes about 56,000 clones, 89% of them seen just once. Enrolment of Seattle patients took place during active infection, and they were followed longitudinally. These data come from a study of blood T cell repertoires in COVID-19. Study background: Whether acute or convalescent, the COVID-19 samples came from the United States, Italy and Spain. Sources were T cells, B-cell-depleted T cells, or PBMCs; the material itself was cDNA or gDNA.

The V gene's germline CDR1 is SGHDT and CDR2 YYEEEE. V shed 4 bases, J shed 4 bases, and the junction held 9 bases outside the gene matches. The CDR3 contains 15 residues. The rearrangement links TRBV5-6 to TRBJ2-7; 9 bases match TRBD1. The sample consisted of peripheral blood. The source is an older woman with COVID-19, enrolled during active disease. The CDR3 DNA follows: TGTGCCAGCAGCGCCGCCGGGACAGGGTTATACGAGCAGTACTTC. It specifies CASSAAGTGLYEQYF.